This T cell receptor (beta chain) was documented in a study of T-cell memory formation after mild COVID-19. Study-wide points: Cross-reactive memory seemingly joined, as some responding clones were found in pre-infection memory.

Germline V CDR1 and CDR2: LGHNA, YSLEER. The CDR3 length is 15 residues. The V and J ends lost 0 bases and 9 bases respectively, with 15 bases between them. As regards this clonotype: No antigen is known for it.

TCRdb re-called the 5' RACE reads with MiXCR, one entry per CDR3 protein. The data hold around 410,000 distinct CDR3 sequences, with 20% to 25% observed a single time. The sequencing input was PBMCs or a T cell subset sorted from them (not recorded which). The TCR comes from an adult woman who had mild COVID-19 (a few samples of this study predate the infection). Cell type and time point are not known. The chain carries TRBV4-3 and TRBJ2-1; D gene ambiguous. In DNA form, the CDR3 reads TGCGCCAGCAGCCAAGATCGGTGGTTCCGGAGTGAGCAGTTCTTC. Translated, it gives CASSQDRWFRSEQFF.